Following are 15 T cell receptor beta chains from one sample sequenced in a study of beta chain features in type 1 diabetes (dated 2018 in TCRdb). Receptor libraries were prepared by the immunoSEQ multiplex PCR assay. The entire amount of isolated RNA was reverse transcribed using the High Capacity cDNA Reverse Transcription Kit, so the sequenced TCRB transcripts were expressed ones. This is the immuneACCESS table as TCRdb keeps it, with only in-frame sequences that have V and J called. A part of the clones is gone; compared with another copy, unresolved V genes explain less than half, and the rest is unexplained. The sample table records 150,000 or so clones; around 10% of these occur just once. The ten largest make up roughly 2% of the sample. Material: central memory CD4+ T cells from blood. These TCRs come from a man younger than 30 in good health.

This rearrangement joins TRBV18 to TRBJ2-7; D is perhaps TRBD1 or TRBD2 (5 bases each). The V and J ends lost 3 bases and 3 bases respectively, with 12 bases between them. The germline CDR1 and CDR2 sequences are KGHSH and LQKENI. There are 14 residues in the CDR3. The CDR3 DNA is TGTGCCAGCTCACCCTTCGATGGGGGCTACGAGCAGTACTTC. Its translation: CASSPFDGGYEQYF.

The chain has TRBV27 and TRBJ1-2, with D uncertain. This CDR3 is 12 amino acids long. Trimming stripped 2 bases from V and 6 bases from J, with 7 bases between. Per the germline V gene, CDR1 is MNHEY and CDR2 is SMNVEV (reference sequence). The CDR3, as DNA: TGTGCCAGCAGTTTAAATGGTAATGGCTACACCTTC. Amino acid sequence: CASSLNGNGYTF.

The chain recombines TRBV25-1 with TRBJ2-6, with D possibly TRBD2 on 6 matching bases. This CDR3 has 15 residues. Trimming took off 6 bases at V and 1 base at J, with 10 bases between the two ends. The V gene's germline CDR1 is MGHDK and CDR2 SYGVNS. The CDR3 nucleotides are TGTGCCAGCAGAGAACGGGGGTCTGGGGCCAACGTCCTGACTTTC. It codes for CASRERGSGANVLTF.

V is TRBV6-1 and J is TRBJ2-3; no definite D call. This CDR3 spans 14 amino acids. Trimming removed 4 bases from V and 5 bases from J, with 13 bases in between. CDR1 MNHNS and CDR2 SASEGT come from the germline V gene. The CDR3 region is CASSGLERQDTQYF. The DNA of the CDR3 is TGTGCCAGCAGTGGGCTAGAAAGACAAGATACGCAGTATTTT.

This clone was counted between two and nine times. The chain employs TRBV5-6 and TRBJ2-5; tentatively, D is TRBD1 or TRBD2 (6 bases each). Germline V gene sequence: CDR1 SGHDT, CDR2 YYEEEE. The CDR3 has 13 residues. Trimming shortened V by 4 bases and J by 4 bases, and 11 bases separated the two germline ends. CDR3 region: CASSQTGAETQYF. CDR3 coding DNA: TGTGCCAGCAGCCAGACGGGGGCAGAGACCCAGTACTTC.

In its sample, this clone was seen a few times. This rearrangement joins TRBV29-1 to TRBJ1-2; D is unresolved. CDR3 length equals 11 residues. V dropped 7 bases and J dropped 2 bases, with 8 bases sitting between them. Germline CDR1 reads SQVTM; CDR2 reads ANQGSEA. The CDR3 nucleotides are TGCAGCGACCAAGACAACTATGGCTACACCTTC. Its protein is CSDQDNYGYTF. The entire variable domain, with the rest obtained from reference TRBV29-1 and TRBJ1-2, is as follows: SAVISQKPSRDICQRGTSLTIQCQVDSQVTMMFWYRQQPGQSLTLIATANQGSEATYESGFVIDKFPISRPNLTFSTLTVSNMSPEDSSIYLCSDQDNYGYTFGSGTRLTVV.

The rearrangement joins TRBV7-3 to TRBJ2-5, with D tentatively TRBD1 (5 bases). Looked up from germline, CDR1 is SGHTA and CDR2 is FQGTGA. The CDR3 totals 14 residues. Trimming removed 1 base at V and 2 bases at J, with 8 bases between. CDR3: CASSLMAGQETQYF. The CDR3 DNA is TGTGCCAGCAGCTTAATGGCAGGGCAAGAGACCCAGTACTTC.

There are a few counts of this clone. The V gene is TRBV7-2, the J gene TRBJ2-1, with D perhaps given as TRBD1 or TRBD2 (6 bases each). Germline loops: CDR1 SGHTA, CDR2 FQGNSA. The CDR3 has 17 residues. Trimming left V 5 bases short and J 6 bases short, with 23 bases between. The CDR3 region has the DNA TGTGCCAGCAGCCGCCAGATGCTACTAGAGGGGGGCAATGAGCAGTTCTTC. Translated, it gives CASSRQMLLEGGNEQFF.

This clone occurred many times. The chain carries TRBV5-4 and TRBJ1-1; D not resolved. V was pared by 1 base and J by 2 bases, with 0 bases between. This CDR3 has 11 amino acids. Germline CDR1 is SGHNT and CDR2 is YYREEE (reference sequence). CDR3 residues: CASSLNTEAFF. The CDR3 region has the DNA TGTGCCAGCAGCTTGAACACTGAAGCTTTCTTT.

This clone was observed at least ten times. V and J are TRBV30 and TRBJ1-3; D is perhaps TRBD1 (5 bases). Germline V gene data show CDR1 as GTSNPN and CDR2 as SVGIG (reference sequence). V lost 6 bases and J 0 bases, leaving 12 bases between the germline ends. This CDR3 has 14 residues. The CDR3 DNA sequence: TGTGCCTGCCCAGGACACTCCTCTGGAAACACCATATATTTT. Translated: CACPGHSSGNTIYF.

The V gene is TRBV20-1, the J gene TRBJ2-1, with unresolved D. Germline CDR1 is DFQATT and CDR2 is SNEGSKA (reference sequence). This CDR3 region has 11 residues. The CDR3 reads CTMLGTNEQFF. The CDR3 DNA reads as TGCACCATGCTAGGTACGAATGAGCAGTTCTTC.

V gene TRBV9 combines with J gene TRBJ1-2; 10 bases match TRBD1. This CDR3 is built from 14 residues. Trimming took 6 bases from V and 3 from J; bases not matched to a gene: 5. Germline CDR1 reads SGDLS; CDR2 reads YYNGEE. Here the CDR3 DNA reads TGTGCCAGCACCGGGACAGGGGAGGACTATGGCTACACCTTC. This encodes CASTGTGEDYGYTF.

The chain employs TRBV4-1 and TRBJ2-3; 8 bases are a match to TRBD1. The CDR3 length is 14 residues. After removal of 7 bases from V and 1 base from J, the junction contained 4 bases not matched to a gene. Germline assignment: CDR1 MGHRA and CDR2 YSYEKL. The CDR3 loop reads CASKGTGGTDTQYF. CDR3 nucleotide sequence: TGCGCCAGCAAGGGGACAGGTGGCACAGATACGCAGTATTTT.

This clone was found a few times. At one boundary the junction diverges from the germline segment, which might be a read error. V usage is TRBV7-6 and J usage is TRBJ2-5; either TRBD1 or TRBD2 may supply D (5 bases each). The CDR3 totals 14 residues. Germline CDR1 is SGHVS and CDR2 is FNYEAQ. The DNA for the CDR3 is TGTGCTAGCAGCGGACCCGGGACCCCTGTTCGCCAGTACTTC. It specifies CASSGPGTPVRQYF.

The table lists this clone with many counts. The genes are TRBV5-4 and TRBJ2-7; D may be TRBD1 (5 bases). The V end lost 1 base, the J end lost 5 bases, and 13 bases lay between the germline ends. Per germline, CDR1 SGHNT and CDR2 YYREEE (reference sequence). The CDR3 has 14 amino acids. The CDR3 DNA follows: TGTGCCAGCAGCTTGAGGGGCCTCGTCCACGAGCAGTACTTC. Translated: CASSLRGLVHEQYF.